This entry features one TCR beta chain sequence. The CDR3 length is 15 residues. CDR1 and CDR2 (germline): SGHTA, FQGNSA. Trimming removed 6 bases at V and 2 bases at J, with 15 bases between. With 60 Vbeta and 13 Jbeta primers, the PCR was carried out. Here immunoSEQ multiplex PCR was the method, and the copy in TCRdb shows in-frame clones only, minus some. The data contain roughly 100,000 clones, 76% of them singletons. The data belong to a study of cytomegalovirus exposure and HLA in healthy donors. Specimen: PBMCs. This TCR derives from a woman younger than 30 in good health and CMV-seropositive. The chain is built from TRBV7-2 and TRBJ2-3; D is undetermined. CDR3 region: CASSSTPTLTDTQYF. CDR3 nucleotides: TGTGCCAGCAGTTCCACTCCGACTCTCACAGATACGCAGTATTTT.